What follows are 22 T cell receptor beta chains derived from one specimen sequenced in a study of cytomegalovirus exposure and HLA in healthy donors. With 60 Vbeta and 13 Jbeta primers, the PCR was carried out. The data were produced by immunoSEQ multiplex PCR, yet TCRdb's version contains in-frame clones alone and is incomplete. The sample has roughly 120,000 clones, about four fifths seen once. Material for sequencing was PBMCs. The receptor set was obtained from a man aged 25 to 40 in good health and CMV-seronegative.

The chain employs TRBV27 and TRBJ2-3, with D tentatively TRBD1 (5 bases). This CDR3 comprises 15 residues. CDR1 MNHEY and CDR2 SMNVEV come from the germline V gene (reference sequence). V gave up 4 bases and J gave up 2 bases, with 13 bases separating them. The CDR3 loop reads CASSSQDTYTDTQYF. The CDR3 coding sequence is TGTGCCAGCAGTTCCCAGGACACCTACACAGATACGCAGTATTTT.

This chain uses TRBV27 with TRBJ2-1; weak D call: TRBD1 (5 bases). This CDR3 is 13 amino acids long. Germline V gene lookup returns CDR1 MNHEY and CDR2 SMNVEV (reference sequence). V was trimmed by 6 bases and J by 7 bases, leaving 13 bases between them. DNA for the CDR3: TGTGCCAGCAGCAGGAGACAGTGGAATGAGCAGTTCTTC. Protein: CASSRRQWNEQFF.

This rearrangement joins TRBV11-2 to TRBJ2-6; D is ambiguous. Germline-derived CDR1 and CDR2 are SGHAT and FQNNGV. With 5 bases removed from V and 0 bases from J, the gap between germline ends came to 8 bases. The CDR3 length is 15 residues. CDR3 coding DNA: TGTGCCAGCAGCCCATACATCTCTGGGGCCAACGTCCTGACTTTC. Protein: CASSPYISGANVLTF.

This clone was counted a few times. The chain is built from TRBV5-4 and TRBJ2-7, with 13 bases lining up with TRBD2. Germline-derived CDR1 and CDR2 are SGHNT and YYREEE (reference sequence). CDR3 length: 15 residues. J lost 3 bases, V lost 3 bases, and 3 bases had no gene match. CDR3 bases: TGTGCCAGCAGCTCGGGACTAGCGGGGCTCTACGAGCAGTACTTC. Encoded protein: CASSSGLAGLYEQYF.

DNA of the CDR3: TGTGCCAGCAGCTCGCCCCGGGGGGGCCCCTACGAGCAGTACTTC. It encodes CASSSPRGGPYEQYF. The chain employs TRBV11-2 and TRBJ2-7; 8 positions match TRBD2. The CDR3 covers 15 residues. J was trimmed by 2 bases and V by 4 bases; bases with no gene match: 7. Germline V lookup: CDR1 SGHAT, CDR2 FQNNGV.

As DNA, the CDR3 is TGCAGCGTTGTCCCTCCCGGACAGACCAAAAACTATGGCTACACCTTC. It codes for CSVVPPGQTKNYGYTF. The chain employs TRBV29-1 and TRBJ1-2; D may be TRBD1 (6 bases). This CDR3 comprises 16 residues. Germline V CDR1 and CDR2: SQVTM, ANQGSEA. The V end lost 4 bases, the J end lost 2 bases, and 20 bases lay between the germline ends.

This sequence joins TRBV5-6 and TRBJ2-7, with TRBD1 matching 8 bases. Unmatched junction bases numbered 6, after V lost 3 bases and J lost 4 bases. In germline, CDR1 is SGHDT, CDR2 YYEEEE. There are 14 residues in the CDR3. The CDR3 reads CASSSGQANYEQYF. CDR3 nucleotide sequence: TGTGCCAGCAGCTCGGGACAGGCCAATTACGAGCAGTACTTC.

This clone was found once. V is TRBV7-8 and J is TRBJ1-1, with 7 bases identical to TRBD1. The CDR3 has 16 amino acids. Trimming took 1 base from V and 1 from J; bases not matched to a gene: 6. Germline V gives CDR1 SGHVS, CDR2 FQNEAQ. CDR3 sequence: CASSLDGGGWNTEAFF. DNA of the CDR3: TGTGCCAGCAGCTTAGATGGAGGGGGCTGGAACACTGAAGCTTTCTTT.

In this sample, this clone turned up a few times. This CDR3 is CASSLAGGQVNEKLFF. CDR3 DNA sequence: TGTGCCAGCTCACTTGCCGGCGGGCAGGTTAATGAAAAACTGTTTTTT. The V call is TRBV18, the J call TRBJ1-4; no reliable D call. Germline CDR1 is KGHSH and CDR2 is LQKENI. The CDR3 runs to 16 residues. V was pared by 4 bases and J by 4 bases, with 16 bases between.

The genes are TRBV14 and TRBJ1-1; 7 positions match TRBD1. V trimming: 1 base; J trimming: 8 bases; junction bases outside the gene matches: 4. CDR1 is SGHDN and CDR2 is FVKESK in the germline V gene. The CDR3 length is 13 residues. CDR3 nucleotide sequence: TGTGCCAGCAGCCAAGCGGTCAGGGGGGAAGCTTTCTTT. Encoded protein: CASSQAVRGEAFF. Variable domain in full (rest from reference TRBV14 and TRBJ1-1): EAGVTQFPSHSVIEKGQTVTLRCDPISGHDNLYWYRRVMGKEIKFLLHFVKESKQDESGMPNNRFLAERTGGTYSTLKVQPAELEDSGVYFCASSQAVRGEAFFGQGTRLTVV.

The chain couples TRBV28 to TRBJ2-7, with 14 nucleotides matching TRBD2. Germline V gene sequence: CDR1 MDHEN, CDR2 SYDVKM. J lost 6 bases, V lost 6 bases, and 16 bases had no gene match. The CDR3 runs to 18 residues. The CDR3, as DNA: TGTGCCAGCAGCTACCGACTGCGACTAGCGGGAGGGCCGTCCGAGCAGTACTTC. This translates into CASSYRLRLAGGPSEQYF.

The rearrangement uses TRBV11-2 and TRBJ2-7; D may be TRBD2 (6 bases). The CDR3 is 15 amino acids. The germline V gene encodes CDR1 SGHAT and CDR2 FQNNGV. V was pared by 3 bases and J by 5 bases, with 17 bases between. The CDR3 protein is CASSLVGGVLHEQYF. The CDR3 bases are TGTGCCAGCAGCTTGGTGGGCGGGGTGCTCCACGAGCAGTACTTC. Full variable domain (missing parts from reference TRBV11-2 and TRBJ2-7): EAGVAQSPRYKIIEKRQSVAFWCNPISGHATLYWYQQILGQGPKLLIQFQNNGVVDDSQLPKDRFSAERLKGVDSTLKIQPAKLEDSAVYLCASSLVGGVLHEQYFGPGTRLTVT.

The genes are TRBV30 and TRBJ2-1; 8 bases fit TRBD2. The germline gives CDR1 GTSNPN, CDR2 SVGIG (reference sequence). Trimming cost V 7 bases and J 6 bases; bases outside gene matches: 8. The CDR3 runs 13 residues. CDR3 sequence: CALDSGSGNEQFF. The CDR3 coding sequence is TGTGCCTTGGACAGCGGGAGCGGCAATGAGCAGTTCTTC. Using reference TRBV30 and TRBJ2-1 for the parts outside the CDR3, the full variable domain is SQTIHQWPATLVQPVGSPLSLECTVEGTSNPNLYWYRQAAGRGLQLLFYSVGIGQISSEVPQNLSASRPQDRQFILSSKKLLLSDSGFYLCALDSGSGNEQFFGPGTRLTVL.

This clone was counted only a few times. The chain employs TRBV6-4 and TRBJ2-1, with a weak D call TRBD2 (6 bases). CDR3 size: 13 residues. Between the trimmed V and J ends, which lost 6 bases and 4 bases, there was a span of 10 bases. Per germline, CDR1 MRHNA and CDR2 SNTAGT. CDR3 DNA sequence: TGTGCCAGCAGCGCGACTAGGTACAATGAGCAGTTCTTC. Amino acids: CASSATRYNEQFF.

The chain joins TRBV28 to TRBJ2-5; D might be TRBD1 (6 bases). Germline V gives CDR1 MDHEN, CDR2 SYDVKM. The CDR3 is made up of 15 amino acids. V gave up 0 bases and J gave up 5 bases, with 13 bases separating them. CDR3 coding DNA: TGTGCCAGCAGTTTATGGGGAAGACAGGTGGAGACCCAGTACTTC. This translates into CASSLWGRQVETQYF.

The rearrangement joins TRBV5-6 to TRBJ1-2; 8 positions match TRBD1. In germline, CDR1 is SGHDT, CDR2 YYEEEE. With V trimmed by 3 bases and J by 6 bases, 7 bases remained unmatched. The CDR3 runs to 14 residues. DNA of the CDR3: TGTGCCAGCAGCTCTTCAGGGGGCTACGATGGCTACACCTTC. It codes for CASSSSGGYDGYTF. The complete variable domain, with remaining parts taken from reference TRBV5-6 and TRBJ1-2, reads DAGVTQSPTHLIKTRGQQVTLRCSPKSGHDTVSWYQQALGQGPQFIFQYYEEEERQRGNFPDRFSGHQFPNYSSELNVNALLLGDSALYLCASSSSGGYDGYTFGSGTRLTVV.

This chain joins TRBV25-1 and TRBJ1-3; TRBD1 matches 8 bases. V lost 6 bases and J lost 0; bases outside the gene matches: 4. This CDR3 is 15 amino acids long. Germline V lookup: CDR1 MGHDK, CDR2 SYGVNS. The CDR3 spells CASRTGAISGNTIYF. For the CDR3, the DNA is TGTGCCAGCAGGACAGGGGCCATCTCTGGAAACACCATATATTTT.

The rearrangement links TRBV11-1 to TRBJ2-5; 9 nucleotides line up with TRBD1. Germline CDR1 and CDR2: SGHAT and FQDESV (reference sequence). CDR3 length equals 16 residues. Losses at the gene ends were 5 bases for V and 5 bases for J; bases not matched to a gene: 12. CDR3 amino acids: CASSDRDRDILETQYF. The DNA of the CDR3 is TGTGCCAGCAGCGACCGGGACAGGGACATATTGGAGACCCAGTACTTC.

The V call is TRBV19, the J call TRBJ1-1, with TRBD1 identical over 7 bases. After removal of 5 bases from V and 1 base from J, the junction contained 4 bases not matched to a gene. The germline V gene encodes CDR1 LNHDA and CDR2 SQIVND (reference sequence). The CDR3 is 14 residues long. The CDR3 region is CASSPRQGNTEAFF. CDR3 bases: TGTGCCAGTAGTCCCCGACAGGGGAACACTGAAGCTTTCTTT.

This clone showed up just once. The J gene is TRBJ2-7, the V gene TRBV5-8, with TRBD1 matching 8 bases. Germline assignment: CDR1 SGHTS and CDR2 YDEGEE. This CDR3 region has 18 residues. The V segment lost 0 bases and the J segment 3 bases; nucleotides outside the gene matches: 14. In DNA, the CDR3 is TGTGCCAGCAGCTTGGTTACATCCTGGGACAGGATCATCTACGAGCAGTACTTC. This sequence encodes CASSLVTSWDRIIYEQYF.

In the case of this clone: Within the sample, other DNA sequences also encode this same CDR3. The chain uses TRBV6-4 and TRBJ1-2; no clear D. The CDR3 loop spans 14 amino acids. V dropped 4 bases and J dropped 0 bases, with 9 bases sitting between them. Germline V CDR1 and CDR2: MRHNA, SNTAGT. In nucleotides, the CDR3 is TGTGCCAGCAGTGTTAGTGCGCCTAACTATGGCTACACCTTC. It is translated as CASSVSAPNYGYTF.

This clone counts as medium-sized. CDR3 loop: CASSPLADTLDTQYF. The CDR3 DNA reads as TGTGCCAGCAGCCCTCTAGCGGATACCCTAGATACGCAGTATTTT. The chain is built from TRBV13 and TRBJ2-3; 7 bases fit TRBD2. With 5 bases clipped from V and 5 bases from J, the junction kept 10 bases outside the gene matches. CDR1 is PRHDT and CDR2 is FYEKMQ in the germline V gene (reference sequence). The CDR3 spans 15 residues.